The 6 T cell receptor beta chains presented below share a single source sample, sequenced in a study of regulatory T cells in long-lasting Graves disease. Assembly of TCR beta libraries relied on iRepertoire HTBI primers together with Arm-PCR of CDR3 regions. TCRdb passed the multiplex PCR reads through MiXCR, listing each CDR3 protein once. The table has 250,000 or so distinct CDR3 sequences, 20% seen once. Regarding time point: newly diagnosed GD, antithyroid drugs for less than 3 months. Preparation of the TCR library used RNA extracted from PBMCs. The specimen comprised peripheral blood mononuclear cells (PBMCs), sampled at new diagnosis, from a patient treated with antithyroid drugs. The receptors shown here come from a female donor with Graves disease.

With regard to this clonotype: A read error is possible here, since a much larger clone lies one base away. The missing conserved phenylalanine or tryptophan at the end of this CDR3 makes a read error likely. The V and J genes are TRBV7-9 and TRBJ2-7, with D possibly TRBD2 on 6 matching bases. CDR3 length: 14 amino acids. The germline V and J ends were trimmed by 1 base and 3 bases, with 10 bases remaining between them. CDR1 SEHNR and CDR2 FQNEAQ come from the germline V gene (reference sequence). In DNA form, the CDR3 reads TGTGCCAGCAGCTTAGGAGGAGGGAGCTACGAGCAGTACTCC. Its translation: CASSLGGGSYEQYS.

This clonotype was recorded at least ten times. CDR3 sequence: CASSPLRSYGYTF. The CDR3 DNA is TGTGCCAGCAGTCCACTTCGGAGCTATGGCTACACCTTC. J is TRBJ1-2 and V is TRBV7-2; no definite D call. Germline V gives CDR1 SGHTA, CDR2 FQGNSA. Trimming removed 6 bases at V and 4 bases at J, with 12 bases between. The CDR3 covers 13 residues.

There are many counts of this clonotype. The chain recombines TRBV7-9 with TRBJ1-1; TRBD1 might be the D (6 bases). Looked up from germline, CDR1 is SEHNR and CDR2 is FQNEAQ (reference sequence). The CDR3 covers 15 residues. V shed 4 bases and J shed 1 base, with 13 bases lying between them. The CDR3 DNA reads TGTGCCAGCAGCTCCTGGACAGAGAAGAACACTGAAGCTTTCTTT. Translation: CASSSWTEKNTEAFF.

The rearrangement links TRBV6-1 to TRBJ1-4, with no clear D. The CDR3 loop spans 13 amino acids. The V end lost 7 bases, the J end lost 7 bases, and 13 bases lay between the germline ends. Germline values: CDR1 MNHNS, CDR2 SASEGT. The CDR3 DNA follows: TGTGCCAGCAAGCCGGGCCCTGGTGAAAAACTGTTTTTT. It yields the protein CASKPGPGEKLFF.

The sample holds many counts of this clonotype. The chain couples TRBV7-9 to TRBJ2-3; no reliable D call. Germline V gene lookup returns CDR1 SEHNR and CDR2 FQNEAQ (reference sequence). The CDR3 sequence is 14 residues long. V was cut by 2 bases and J by 5 bases, with 11 bases left in between. In DNA, the CDR3 is TGTGCCAGCAGCTTATTCGGAGTTGGAGATACGCAGTATTTT. The encoded protein is CASSLFGVGDTQYF.

The V call is TRBV5-5, the J call TRBJ1-5; no clear D gene. Per the germline V gene, CDR1 is SGHKS and CDR2 is YYEKEE (reference sequence). The V end was cut by 4 bases, the J end by 0 bases, with 17 bases between. There are 17 residues in the CDR3. CDR3 DNA sequence: TGTGCCAGCAGCGGAGGCAGTGGAAGCTATAGCAATCAGCCCCAGCATTTT. As protein: CASSGGSGSYSNQPQHF.